The rows below give T cell receptor beta chains drawn from one sample of a study of identical twins. MiXCR was run by TCRdb on the 5' RACE reads, yielding one entry per CDR3 protein. The sample holds 1.5 million to 2 million distinct CDR3 sequences, about 32% seen once. Specimen: cord blood. Every receptor here comes from a newborn girl in good health. The CDR3 runs from the conserved cysteine through the conserved F or W. The D gene is left open where the match is weak. The size field is filled for only some rows; it gives once, few, many or a size class.

d_gene: TRBD2
v_gene: TRBV20-1
j_gene: TRBJ2-1
abundance: .
CDR3aa: CGARLAGGYSEQFF
CDR3nt: TGCGGTGCCCGGCTAGCGGGAGGGTATAGTGAGCAGTTCTTC

d_gene: TRBD2
v_gene: TRBV11-2
j_gene: TRBJ2-1
abundance: few
CDR3aa: CASRLERGLAGVLAEQFF
CDR3nt: TGTGCCAGCAGGTTAGAAAGGGGACTAGCGGGAGTTTTGGCTGAGCAGTTCTTC

d_gene: TRBD2
v_gene: TRBV3-1
j_gene: TRBJ2-2
abundance: few
CDR3aa: CASRGGGNTGELFF
CDR3nt: TGTGCCAGCAGGGGCGGGGGAAACACCGGGGAGCTCTTTTTT

d_gene: TRBD1
v_gene: TRBV20-1
j_gene: TRBJ1-5
abundance: .
CDR3aa: CSAELYDRGNQPQHF
CDR3nt: TGCAGTGCTGAGCTTTACGACAGGGGCAATCAGCCCCAGCATTTT

d_gene: .
v_gene: TRBV2
j_gene: TRBJ2-5
abundance: few
CDR3aa: CASRPGLPHFQETQYF
CDR3nt: TGTGCCAGCAGGCCGGGTTTGCCCCACTTTCAAGAGACCCAGTACTTC

d_gene: TRBD1
v_gene: TRBV20-1
j_gene: TRBJ1-2
abundance: few
CDR3aa: CSARRVGTGGFGYTF
CDR3nt: TGCAGTGCTAGACGGGTGGGGACAGGGGGCTTTGGCTACACCTTC

d_gene: .
v_gene: TRBV4-1
j_gene: TRBJ2-3
abundance: .
CDR3aa: CASSQAPNADTQYF
CDR3nt: TGCGCCAGCAGCCAAGCCCCGAACGCAGATACGCAGTATTTT

d_gene: TRBD2
v_gene: TRBV20-1
j_gene: TRBJ2-5
abundance: .
CDR3aa: CSANRPGLAGETQYF
CDR3nt: TGCAGTGCGAACCGTCCGGGACTAGCGGGAGAGACCCAGTACTTC

d_gene: .
v_gene: TRBV29-1
j_gene: TRBJ1-1
abundance: .
CDR3aa: CSVYRDMNTEAFF
CDR3nt: TGCAGCGTTTATAGGGACATGAACACTGAAGCTTTCTTT

d_gene: TRBD1
v_gene: TRBV27
j_gene: TRBJ2-7
abundance: few
CDR3aa: CASSPKTGAPYEQYF
CDR3nt: TGTGCCAGCAGTCCCAAGACAGGGGCCCCCTACGAGCAGTACTTC

d_gene: .
v_gene: TRBV25-1
j_gene: TRBJ2-7
abundance: .
CDR3aa: CAGSDSGTGLSYEQYF
CDR3nt: TGTGCCGGCAGTGATTCCGGGACCGGACTATCCTACGAGCAGTACTTC

d_gene: .
v_gene: TRBV7-2
j_gene: TRBJ2-5
abundance: .
CDR3aa: CASSLIGSLDEQYF
CDR3nt: TGTGCCAGCAGCTTAATTGGTAGCCTCGATGAGCAGTACTTC

d_gene: .
v_gene: TRBV11-2
j_gene: TRBJ2-1
abundance: .
CDR3aa: CASSRPSGDEQFF
CDR3nt: TGCGCCAGCAGCCGCCCCTCAGGGGATGAGCAGTTCTTC

d_gene: TRBD2
v_gene: TRBV7-9
j_gene: TRBJ2-1
abundance: .
CDR3aa: CASSPTWTSGGTYNEQFF
CDR3nt: TGTGCCAGCAGCCCAACCTGGACTAGCGGGGGGACCTACAATGAGCAGTTCTTC

d_gene: .
v_gene: TRBV5-1
j_gene: TRBJ1-1
abundance: .
CDR3aa: CASSLEMMTEAFF
CDR3nt: TGCGCCAGCAGCTTGGAAATGATGACCGAAGCTTTCTTT

d_gene: TRBD2
v_gene: TRBV5-1
j_gene: TRBJ2-7
abundance: few
CDR3aa: CASSFSGTSGGPSYEQYF
CDR3nt: TGCGCCAGCAGCTTCTCCGGGACTAGCGGGGGGCCTTCCTACGAGCAGTACTTC

d_gene: .
v_gene: TRBV5-1
j_gene: TRBJ2-1
abundance: many
CDR3aa: CASSLEGGAYNEQFF
CDR3nt: TGCGCCAGCAGCTTGGAGGGGGGGGCCTACAATGAGCAGTTCTTC

d_gene: .
v_gene: TRBV5-1
j_gene: TRBJ1-4
abundance: .
CDR3aa: CASSAGGRREKLFF
CDR3nt: TGCGCCAGCAGCGCGGGGGGGAGAAGGGAAAAACTGTTTTTT

d_gene: .
v_gene: TRBV7-9
j_gene: TRBJ2-7
abundance: few
CDR3aa: CASSLMEGPFYEQYF
CDR3nt: TGTGCCAGCAGCTTGATGGAGGGGCCATTCTACGAGCAGTACTTC

d_gene: .
v_gene: TRBV4-2
j_gene: TRBJ1-5
abundance: once
CDR3aa: CASSQDSAGFNQPQHF
CDR3nt: TGTGCCAGCAGCCAAGATTCGGCAGGCTTTAATCAGCCCCAGCATTTT

d_gene: .
v_gene: TRBV9
j_gene: TRBJ1-2
abundance: .
CDR3aa: CASSGYRLGDGYTF
CDR3nt: TGTGCCAGCAGCGGCTACAGGTTAGGGGATGGCTACACCTTC

d_gene: .
v_gene: TRBV28
j_gene: TRBJ2-5
abundance: .
CDR3aa: CASTIVPTSSTF
CDR3nt: TGTGCCAGCACCATCGTACCTACGAGCAGTACTTTC

d_gene: TRBD2
v_gene: TRBV5-1
j_gene: TRBJ2-3
abundance: many
CDR3aa: CASSLALAVTDTQYF
CDR3nt: TGCGCCAGCAGCTTGGCACTAGCGGTAACAGATACGCAGTATTTT

d_gene: .
v_gene: TRBV7-6
j_gene: TRBJ2-3
abundance: few
CDR3aa: CASSTPGKDTQYF
CDR3nt: TGTGCCAGCAGCACCCCAGGGAAAGATACGCAGTATTTT

d_gene: TRBD1
v_gene: TRBV29-1
j_gene: TRBJ2-7
abundance: .
CDR3aa: CSVDTGGEQYF
CDR3nt: TGCAGCGTCGATACAGGGGGCGAGCAGTACTTC

d_gene: TRBD1
v_gene: TRBV20-1
j_gene: TRBJ2-1
abundance: .
CDR3aa: CSAPTGVLWDEQFF
CDR3nt: TGCAGTGCTCCCACAGGGGTACTATGGGATGAGCAGTTCTTC

d_gene: TRBD2
v_gene: TRBV7-9
j_gene: TRBJ2-4
abundance: few
CDR3aa: CASSRTSGGPLAKNIQYF
CDR3nt: TGTGCCAGCAGTCGCACTTCGGGGGGTCCCTTAGCCAAAAACATTCAGTACTTC

d_gene: .
v_gene: TRBV7-2
j_gene: TRBJ2-3
abundance: .
CDR3aa: CASSLAGRRVDTQYF
CDR3nt: TGTGCCAGCAGCTTAGCTGGACGGAGGGTAGATACGCAGTATTTT

d_gene: .
v_gene: TRBV29-1
j_gene: TRBJ2-5
abundance: many
CDR3aa: CSVRGRVRETQYF
CDR3nt: TGCAGCGTTCGGGGCAGGGTGAGAGAGACCCAGTACTTC

d_gene: TRBD2
v_gene: TRBV6-6
j_gene: TRBJ2-7
abundance: .
CDR3aa: CASSSAAGGLIEQYF
CDR3nt: TGTGCCAGCAGTAGTGCAGCGGGAGGCTTGATCGAGCAGTACTTC

d_gene: TRBD2
v_gene: TRBV10-3
j_gene: TRBJ2-7
abundance: .
CDR3aa: CAISVQEIPGLAGAYEQYF
CDR3nt: TGTGCCATCAGTGTTCAAGAAATACCGGGACTAGCGGGAGCCTACGAGCAGTACTTC

d_gene: .
v_gene: TRBV12-3/TRBV12-4
j_gene: TRBJ2-2
abundance: .
CDR3aa: CASSLDVGELFF
CDR3nt: TGTGCCAGCAGTTTAGATGTCGGGGAGCTGTTTTTT

d_gene: TRBD2
v_gene: TRBV12-5
j_gene: TRBJ2-1
abundance: few
CDR3aa: CASGLVSSGRVHNEQFF
CDR3nt: TGTGCTAGTGGTTTGGTCTCTAGCGGGAGAGTCCACAATGAGCAGTTCTTC